The sequence of this TCR beta chain was determined in a study of cytomegalovirus exposure and HLA in healthy donors. Study at large: An early release of data contained roughly 90 million unique TCRs, which came from HLA-typed donors. Regarding the study as a whole: There was a cluster of highly shared sequence variants that was likely a sequencing artifact.

Vbeta (60) and Jbeta (13) primers were used in the PCR. This table comes from immunoSEQ multiplex PCR, and its TCRdb copy is limited to in-frame clones, with some not included. The sample lists about 190,000 clones, 87% occurring once. V lost 2 bases, J lost 0 bases, and 15 bases lay in between. Germline V gene sequence: CDR1 MDHEN, CDR2 SYDVKM. The length of the CDR3 is 17 residues. As for this clone: Its antigen is still unknown.

The chain is built from TRBV28 and TRBJ2-3; maybe TRBD2 (5 bases). This TCR came from a young man in good health and CMV-seronegative. Sequencing used PBMCs. The CDR3 DNA sequence: TGTGCCAGCAGTTTAGTAGAGGAAACGGGAAGCACAGATACGCAGTATTTT. Translated: CASSLVEETGSTDTQYF.